Given below is one T cell receptor beta chain in context. What it binds is unknown. These data come from a study of T cell responses to AZD1222 COVID-19 vaccine. Produced via immunoSEQ multiplex PCR; TCRdb's table is partial and in-frame only. The table includes about 120,000 clones, around 90% detected once. Overall study results and limits: A mostly white British donor set with more females was recruited, and clonal diversity was possibly underestimated. An increase in Spike-specific TCR breadth and depth was observed after two AZD1222 doses.

This specimen was peripheral blood, taken on day 0 of AZD1222 vaccination. The TCR originated in an adult in good health.

The DNA for the CDR3 is TGTGCCAGTAGTTGGGCAGGGTTCGTCACTGAAGCTTTCTTT. Protein sequence: CASSWAGFVTEAFF. The rearrangement uses TRBV19 and TRBJ1-1; TRBD1 might be the D (5 bases). V was shortened by 5 bases and J by 4 bases, with 14 bases between the two germline ends. CDR1 LNHDA and CDR2 SQIVND come from the germline V gene (reference sequence). CDR3 length: 14 amino acids. Combining the CDR3 with reference TRBV19 and TRBJ1-1 gives the whole variable domain DGGITQSPKYLFRKEGQNVTLSCEQNLNHDAMYWYRQDPGQGLRLIYYSQIVNDFQKGDIAEGYSVSREKKESFPLTVTSAQKNPTAFYLCASSWAGFVTEAFFGQGTRLTVV.